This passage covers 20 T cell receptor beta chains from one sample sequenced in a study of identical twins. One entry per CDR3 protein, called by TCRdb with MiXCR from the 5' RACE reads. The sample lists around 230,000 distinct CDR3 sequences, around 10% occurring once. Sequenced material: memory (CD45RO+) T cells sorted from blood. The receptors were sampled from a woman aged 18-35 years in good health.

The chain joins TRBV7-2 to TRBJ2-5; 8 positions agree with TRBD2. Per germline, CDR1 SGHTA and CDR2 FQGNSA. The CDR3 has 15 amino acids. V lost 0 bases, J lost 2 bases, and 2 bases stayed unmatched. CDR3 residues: CASSLAGTRQETQYF. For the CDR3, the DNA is TGTGCCAGCAGCTTAGCTGGGACTAGGCAAGAGACCCAGTACTTC.

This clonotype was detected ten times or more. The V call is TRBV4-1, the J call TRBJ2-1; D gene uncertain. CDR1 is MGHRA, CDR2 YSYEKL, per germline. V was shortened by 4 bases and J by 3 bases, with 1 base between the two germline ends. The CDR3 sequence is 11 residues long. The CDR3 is CASSRYNEQFF. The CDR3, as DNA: TGCGCCAGCAGCCGCTACAATGAGCAGTTCTTC.

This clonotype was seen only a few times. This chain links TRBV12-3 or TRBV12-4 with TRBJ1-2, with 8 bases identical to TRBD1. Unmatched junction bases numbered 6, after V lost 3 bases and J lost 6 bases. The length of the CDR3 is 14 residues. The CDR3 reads CASSLGQGANGYTF. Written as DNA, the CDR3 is TGTGCCAGCAGTTTGGGGCAGGGGGCGAATGGCTACACCTTC.

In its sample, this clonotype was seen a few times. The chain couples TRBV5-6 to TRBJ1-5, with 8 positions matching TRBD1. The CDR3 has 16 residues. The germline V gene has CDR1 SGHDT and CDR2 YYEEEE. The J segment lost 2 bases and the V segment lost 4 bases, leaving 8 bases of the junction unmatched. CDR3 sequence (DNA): TGTGCCAGCAGCCCAGGACAGGGCCAGGGCAATCAGCCCCAGCATTTT. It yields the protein CASSPGQGQGNQPQHF.

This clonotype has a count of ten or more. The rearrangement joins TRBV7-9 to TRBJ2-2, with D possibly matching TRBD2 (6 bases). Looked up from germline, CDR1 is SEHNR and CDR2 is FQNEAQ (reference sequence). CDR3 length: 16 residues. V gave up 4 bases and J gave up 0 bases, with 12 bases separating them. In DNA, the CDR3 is TGTGCCAGCAGCTCCGGGACTTTCGCGAACACCGGGGAGCTGTTTTTT. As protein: CASSSGTFANTGELFF.

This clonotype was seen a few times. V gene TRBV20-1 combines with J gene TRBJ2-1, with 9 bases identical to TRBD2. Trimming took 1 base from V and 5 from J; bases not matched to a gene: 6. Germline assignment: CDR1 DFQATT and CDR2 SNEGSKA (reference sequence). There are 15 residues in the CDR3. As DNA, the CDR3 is TGCAGTGCTAGAGTACCGGCTAGCGGGAACAATGAGCAGTTCTTC. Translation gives CSARVPASGNNEQFF.

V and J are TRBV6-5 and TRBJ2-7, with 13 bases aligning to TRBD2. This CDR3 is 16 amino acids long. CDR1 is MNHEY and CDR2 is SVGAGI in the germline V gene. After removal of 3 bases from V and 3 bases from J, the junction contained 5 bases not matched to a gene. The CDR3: CASSYEGTSGIYEQYF. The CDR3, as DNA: TGTGCCAGCAGTTATGAAGGGACTAGCGGGATCTACGAGCAGTACTTC.

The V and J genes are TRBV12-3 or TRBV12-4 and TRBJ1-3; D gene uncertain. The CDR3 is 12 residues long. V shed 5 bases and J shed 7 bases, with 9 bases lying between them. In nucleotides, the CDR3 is TGTGCCAGCAGTGAGACAACTAACACCATATATTTT. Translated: CASSETTNTIYF.

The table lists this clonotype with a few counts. DNA for the CDR3: TGTGCCAGCAGCCAGCACGGGAGTGGGGTGGTTACGCAGTATTTT. Its protein product is CASSQHGSGVVTQYF. The chain recombines TRBV3-1 with TRBJ2-3, with a possible D match to TRBD2 (6 bases). The CDR3 sequence is 15 residues long. V lost 3 bases and J lost 8, with 18 bases in between. The germline CDR1 and CDR2 sequences are LGHDT and YNNKEL (reference sequence).

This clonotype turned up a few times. CDR3 DNA sequence: TGTGCCAGCAGTTCGAGGGCTGGCGGATTATGGGGGTACACCTTC. Encoded protein: CASSSRAGGLWGYTF. This rearrangement joins TRBV6-5 to TRBJ1-2; D might be TRBD1 (5 bases). This CDR3 is built from 15 residues. CDR1 is MNHEY and CDR2 is SVGAGI in the germline V gene. Trimming shortened V by 4 bases and J by 11 bases, and 23 bases separated the two germline ends.

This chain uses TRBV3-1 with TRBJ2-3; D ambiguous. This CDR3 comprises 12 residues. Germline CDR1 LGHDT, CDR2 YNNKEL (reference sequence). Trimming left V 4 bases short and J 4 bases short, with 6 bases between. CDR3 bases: TGTGCCAGCAGCCCTGCCCCAGATACGCAGTATTTT. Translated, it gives CASSPAPDTQYF.

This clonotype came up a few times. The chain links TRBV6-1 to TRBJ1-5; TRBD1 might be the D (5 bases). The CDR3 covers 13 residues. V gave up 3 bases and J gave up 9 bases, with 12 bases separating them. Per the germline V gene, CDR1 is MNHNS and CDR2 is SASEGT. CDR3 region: CASSEQGLWPQHF. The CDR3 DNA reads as TGTGCCAGCAGTGAGCAGGGCCTTTGGCCCCAGCATTTT.

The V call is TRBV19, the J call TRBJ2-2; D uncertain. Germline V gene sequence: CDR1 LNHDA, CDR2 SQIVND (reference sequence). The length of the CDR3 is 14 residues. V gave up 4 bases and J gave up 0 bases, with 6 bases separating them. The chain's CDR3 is CASSTRTNTGELFF. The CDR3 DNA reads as TGTGCCAGTAGTACCCGGACGAACACCGGGGAGCTGTTTTTT.

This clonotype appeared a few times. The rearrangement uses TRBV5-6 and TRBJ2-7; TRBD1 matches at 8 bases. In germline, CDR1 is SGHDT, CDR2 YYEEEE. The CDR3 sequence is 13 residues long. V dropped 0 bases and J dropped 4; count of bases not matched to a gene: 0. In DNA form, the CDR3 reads TGTGCCAGCAGCTTGGACAGGGGGTACGAGCAGTACTTC. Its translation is CASSLDRGYEQYF.

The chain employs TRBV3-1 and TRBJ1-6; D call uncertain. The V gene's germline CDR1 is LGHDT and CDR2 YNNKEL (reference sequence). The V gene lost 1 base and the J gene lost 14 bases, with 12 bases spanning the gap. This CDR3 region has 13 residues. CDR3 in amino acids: CASSQAAGRTLHF. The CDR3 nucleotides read TGTGCCAGCAGCCAAGCTGCGGGTAGGACCCTCCACTTT.

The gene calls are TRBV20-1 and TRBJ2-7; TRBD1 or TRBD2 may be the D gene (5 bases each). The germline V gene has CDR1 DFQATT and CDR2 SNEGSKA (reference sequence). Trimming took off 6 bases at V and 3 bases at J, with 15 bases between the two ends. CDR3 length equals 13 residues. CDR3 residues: CSAPRDGLYEQYF. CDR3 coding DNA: TGCAGTGCGCCCCGGGACGGCCTCTACGAGCAGTACTTC.

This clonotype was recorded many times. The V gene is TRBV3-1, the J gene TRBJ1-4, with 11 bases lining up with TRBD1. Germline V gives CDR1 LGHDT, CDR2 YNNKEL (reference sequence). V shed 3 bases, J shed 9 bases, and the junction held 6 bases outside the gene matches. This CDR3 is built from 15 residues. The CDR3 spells CASSQGQGGSQKLFF. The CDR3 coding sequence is TGTGCCAGCAGCCAGGGACAGGGGGGGAGTCAAAAACTGTTTTTT.

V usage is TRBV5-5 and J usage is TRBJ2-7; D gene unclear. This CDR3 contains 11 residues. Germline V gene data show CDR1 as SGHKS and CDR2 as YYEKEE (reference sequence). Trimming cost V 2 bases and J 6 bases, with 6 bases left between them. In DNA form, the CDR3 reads TGTGCCAGCAGCTTCGCTTCCGAGCAGTACTTC. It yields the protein CASSFASEQYF.

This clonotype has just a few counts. The CDR3 reads CSATSYNEQFF. Here the CDR3 DNA reads TGCAGTGCTACCTCCTACAATGAGCAGTTCTTC. V usage is TRBV20-1 and J usage is TRBJ2-1; D ambiguous. V lost 4 bases to trimming and J lost 0 bases, with 1 base between them. The CDR3 contains 11 residues. Germline CDR1 and CDR2: DFQATT and SNEGSKA (reference sequence).

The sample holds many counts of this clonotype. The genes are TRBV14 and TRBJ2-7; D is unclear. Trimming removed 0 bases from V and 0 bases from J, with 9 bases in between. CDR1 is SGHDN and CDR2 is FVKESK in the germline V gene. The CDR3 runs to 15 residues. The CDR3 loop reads CASSQDIGVSYEQYF. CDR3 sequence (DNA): TGTGCCAGCAGCCAAGACATAGGAGTCTCCTACGAGCAGTACTTC.